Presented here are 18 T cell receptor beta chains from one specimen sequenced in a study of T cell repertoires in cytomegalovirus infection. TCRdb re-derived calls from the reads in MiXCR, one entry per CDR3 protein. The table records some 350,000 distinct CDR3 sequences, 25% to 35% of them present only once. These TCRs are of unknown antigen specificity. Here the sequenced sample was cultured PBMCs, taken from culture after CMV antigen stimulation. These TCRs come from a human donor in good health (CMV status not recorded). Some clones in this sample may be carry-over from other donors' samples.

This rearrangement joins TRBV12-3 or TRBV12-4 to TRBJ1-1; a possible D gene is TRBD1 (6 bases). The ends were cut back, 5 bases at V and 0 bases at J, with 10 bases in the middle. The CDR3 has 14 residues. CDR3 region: CASSNRELNTEAFF. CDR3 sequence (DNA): TGTGCCAGCAGTAACAGGGAATTGAACACTGAAGCTTTCTTT.

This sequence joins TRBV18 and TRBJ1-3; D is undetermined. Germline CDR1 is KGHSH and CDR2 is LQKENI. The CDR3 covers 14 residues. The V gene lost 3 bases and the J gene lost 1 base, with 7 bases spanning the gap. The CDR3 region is CASSPEQSGNTIYF. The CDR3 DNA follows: TGTGCCAGCTCACCCGAACAGTCTGGAAACACCATATATTTT.

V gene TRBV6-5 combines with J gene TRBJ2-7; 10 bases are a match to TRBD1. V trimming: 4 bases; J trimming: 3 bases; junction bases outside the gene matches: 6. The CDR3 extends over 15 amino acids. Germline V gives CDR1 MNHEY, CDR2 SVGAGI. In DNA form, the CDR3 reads TGTGCCAGCAGTTCCTCCGGGACAGGGGACTACGAGCAGTACTTC. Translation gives CASSSSGTGDYEQYF.

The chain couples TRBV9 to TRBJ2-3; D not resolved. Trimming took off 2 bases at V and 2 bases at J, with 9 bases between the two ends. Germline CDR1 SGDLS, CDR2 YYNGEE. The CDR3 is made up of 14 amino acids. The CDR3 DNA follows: TGTGCCAGCAGCGTTAACCTCAACACAGATACGCAGTATTTT. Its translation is CASSVNLNTDTQYF. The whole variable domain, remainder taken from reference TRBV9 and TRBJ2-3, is DSGVTQTPKHLITATGQRVTLRCSPRSGDLSVYWYQQSLDQGLQFLIQYYNGEERAKGNILERFSAQQFPDLHSELNLSSLELGDSALYFCASSVNLNTDTQYFGPGTRLTVL.

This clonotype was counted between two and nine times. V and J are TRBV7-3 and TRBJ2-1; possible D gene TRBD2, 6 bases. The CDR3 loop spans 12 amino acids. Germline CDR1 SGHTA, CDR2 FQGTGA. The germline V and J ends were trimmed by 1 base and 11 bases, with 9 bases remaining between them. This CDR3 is CASSLNGLQQFF. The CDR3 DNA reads TGTGCCAGCAGCTTAAACGGACTACAGCAGTTCTTC.

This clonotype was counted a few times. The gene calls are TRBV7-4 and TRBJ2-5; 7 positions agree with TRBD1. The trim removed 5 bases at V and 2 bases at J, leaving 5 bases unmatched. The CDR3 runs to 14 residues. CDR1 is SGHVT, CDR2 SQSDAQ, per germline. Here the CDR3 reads CASSPKGQQETQYF. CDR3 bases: TGTGCCAGCAGCCCTAAGGGACAGCAAGAGACCCAGTACTTC.

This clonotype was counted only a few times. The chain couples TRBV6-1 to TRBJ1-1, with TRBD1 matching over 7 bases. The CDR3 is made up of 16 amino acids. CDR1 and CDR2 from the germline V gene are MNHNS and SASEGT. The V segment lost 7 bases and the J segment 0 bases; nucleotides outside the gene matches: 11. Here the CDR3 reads CASKRDTGALNTEAFF. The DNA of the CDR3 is TGTGCCAGCAAAAGGGACACAGGGGCCCTGAACACTGAAGCTTTCTTT.

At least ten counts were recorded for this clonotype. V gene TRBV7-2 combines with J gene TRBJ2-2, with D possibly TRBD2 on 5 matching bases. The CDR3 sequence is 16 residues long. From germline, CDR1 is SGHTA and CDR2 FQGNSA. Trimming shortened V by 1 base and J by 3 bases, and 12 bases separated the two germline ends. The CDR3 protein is CASSLVEGLDTGELFF. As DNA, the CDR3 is TGTGCCAGCAGCTTAGTCGAGGGTCTGGACACCGGGGAGCTGTTTTTT.

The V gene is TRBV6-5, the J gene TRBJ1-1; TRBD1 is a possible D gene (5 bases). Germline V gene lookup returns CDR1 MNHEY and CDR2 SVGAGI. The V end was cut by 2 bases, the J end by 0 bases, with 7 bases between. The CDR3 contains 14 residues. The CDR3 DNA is TGTGCCAGCAGTTACGGGGGGGTGAACACTGAAGCTTTCTTT. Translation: CASSYGGVNTEAFF.

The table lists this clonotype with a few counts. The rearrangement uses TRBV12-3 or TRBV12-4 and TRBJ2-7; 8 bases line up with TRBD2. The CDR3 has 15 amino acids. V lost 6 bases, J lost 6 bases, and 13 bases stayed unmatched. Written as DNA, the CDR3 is TGTGCCAGCAGCGCCCCGGGGACTAGGTTAGCCGAGCAGTACTTC. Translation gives CASSAPGTRLAEQYF.

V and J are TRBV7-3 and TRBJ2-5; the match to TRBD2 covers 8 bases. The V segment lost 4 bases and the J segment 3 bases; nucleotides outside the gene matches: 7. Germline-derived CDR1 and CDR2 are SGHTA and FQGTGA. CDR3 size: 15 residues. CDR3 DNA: TGTGCCAGCAGCTCAAGCGGGAGTCGGGAAGAGACCCAGTACTTC. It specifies CASSSSGSREETQYF.

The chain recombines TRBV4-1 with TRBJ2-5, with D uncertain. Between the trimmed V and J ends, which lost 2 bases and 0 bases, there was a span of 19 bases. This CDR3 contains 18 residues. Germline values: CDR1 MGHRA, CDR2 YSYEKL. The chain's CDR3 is CASSQKVLIRHNQETQYF. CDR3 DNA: TGCGCCAGCAGCCAAAAGGTTCTAATAAGACACAACCAAGAGACCCAGTACTTC.

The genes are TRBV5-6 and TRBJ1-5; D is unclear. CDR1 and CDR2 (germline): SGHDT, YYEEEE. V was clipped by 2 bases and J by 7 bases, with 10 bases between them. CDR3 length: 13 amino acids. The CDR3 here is CASSLSGGQPQHF. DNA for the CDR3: TGTGCCAGCAGCTTATCCGGAGGACAGCCCCAGCATTTT.

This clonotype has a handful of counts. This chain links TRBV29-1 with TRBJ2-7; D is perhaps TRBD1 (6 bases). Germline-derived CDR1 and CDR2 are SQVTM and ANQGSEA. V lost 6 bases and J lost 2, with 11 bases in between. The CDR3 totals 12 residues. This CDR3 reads CSVYRDTYEQYF. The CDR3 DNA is TGCAGCGTCTACAGGGATACCTACGAGCAGTACTTC.

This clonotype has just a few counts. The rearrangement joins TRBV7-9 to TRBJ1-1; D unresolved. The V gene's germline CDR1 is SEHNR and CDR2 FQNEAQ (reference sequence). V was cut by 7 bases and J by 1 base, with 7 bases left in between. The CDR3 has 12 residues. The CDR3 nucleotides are TGTGCCAGCAAGTATCAGAACACTGAAGCTTTCTTT. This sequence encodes CASKYQNTEAFF.

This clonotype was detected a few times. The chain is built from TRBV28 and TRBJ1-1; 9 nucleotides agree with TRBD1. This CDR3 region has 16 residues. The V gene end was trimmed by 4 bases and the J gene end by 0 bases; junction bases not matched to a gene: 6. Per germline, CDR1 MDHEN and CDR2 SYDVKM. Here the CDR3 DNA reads TGTGCCAGCAGTTCTGGGACAGGGTACATGAACACTGAAGCTTTCTTT. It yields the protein CASSSGTGYMNTEAFF.

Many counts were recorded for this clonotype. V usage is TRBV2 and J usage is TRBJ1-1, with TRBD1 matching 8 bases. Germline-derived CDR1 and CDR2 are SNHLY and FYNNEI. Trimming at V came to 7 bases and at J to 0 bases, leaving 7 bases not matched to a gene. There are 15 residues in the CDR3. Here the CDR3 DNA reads TGTGCCAGCATAGGGTGGGACAGGCTGAACACTGAAGCTTTCTTT. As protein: CASIGWDRLNTEAFF.

This CDR3 is CSVEGTDNTGELFF. The CDR3 DNA reads as TGCAGCGTTGAAGGGACAGATAACACCGGGGAGCTGTTTTTT. V gene TRBV29-1 combines with J gene TRBJ2-2, with D possibly matching TRBD1 (6 bases). The length of the CDR3 is 14 residues. Germline V gene lookup returns CDR1 SQVTM and CDR2 ANQGSEA. Deletions cut 1 base from V and 2 bases from J, with 8 bases between.